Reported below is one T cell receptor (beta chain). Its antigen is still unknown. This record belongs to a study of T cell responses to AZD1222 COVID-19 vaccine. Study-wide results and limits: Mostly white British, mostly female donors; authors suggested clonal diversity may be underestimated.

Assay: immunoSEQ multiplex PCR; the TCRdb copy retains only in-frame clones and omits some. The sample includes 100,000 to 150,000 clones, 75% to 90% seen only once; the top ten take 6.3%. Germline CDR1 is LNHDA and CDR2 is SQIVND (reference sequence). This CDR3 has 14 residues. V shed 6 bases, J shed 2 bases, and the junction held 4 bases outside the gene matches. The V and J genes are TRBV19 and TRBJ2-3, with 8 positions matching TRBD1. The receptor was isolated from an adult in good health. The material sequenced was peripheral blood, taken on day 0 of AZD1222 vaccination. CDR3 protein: CASRDRADTDTQYF. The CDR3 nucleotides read TGTGCCAGTAGGGACAGGGCCGACACAGATACGCAGTATTTT.